These 30 T cell receptor beta chains came from one sample sequenced in a study of neurological immune-mediated disorders. TCRdb reprocessed the 5' RACE reads with MiXCR, giving one entry per CDR3 protein. The data contain tens of thousands of distinct CDR3 sequences, less than 15% of them seen just once; the ten biggest clones take up about 6.8%. The source material was PBMCs. The receptors were sampled from a woman aged 45-65 years in good health.

At least ten counts were recorded for this clonotype. The CDR3 sequence: CASSLKLGEGMYEQYF. The CDR3 bases are TGTGCCAGCAGCCTGAAGTTGGGGGAGGGGATGTACGAGCAGTACTTC. The chain is built from TRBV3-1 and TRBJ2-7; 7 bases are a match to TRBD2. The CDR3 consists of 16 residues. Germline CDR1 and CDR2: LGHDT and YNNKEL (reference sequence). With V trimmed by 4 bases and J by 4 bases, 13 bases remained unmatched.

At least ten counts were recorded for this clonotype. The CDR3 protein is CASSLNRNQPQHF. The CDR3 DNA is TGTGCCAGCAGCTTGAACAGGAATCAGCCCCAGCATTTT. The chain carries TRBV11-3 and TRBJ1-5, with D possibly being TRBD1 (5 bases). The ends were cut back, 3 bases at V and 4 bases at J, with 7 bases in the middle. This CDR3 contains 13 residues. Germline V gene lookup returns CDR1 SGHNT and CDR2 YENEEA.

There are a few counts of this clonotype. The rearrangement joins TRBV11-2 to TRBJ2-2; TRBD2 aligns across 12 bases. The length of the CDR3 is 16 residues. The J segment lost 7 bases and the V segment lost 1 base, leaving 4 bases of the junction unmatched. Germline-derived CDR1 and CDR2 are SGHAT and FQNNGV. The CDR3 is CASSLGLAGAVGELFF. In DNA, the CDR3 is TGTGCCAGCAGCTTAGGACTAGCGGGAGCGGTCGGGGAGCTGTTTTTT.

This clonotype was seen repeatedly, ten times or more. V usage is TRBV11-2 and J usage is TRBJ2-2; maybe TRBD2 (5 bases). This CDR3 comprises 17 residues. The V end lost 6 bases, the J end lost 4 bases, and 21 bases lay between the germline ends. From germline, CDR1 is SGHAT and CDR2 FQNNGV. CDR3 loop: CASRQRTGWRGTGELFF. Written as DNA, the CDR3 is TGTGCCAGCAGACAGAGGACGGGATGGCGCGGCACCGGGGAGCTGTTTTTT.

This clonotype showed up many times. The J gene is TRBJ2-1, the V gene TRBV5-1, with 13 bases lining up with TRBD2. CDR1 and CDR2 (germline): SGHRS, YFSETQ. The CDR3 totals 15 residues. V was clipped by 0 bases and J by 8 bases; unmatched bases: 2. Here the CDR3 reads CASSLGLAGGYEQFF. The CDR3 DNA reads TGCGCCAGCAGCTTGGGACTAGCGGGAGGTTATGAGCAGTTCTTC.

This clonotype was counted at least ten times. The chain is built from TRBV29-1 and TRBJ2-5; the D is unclear. The length of the CDR3 is 15 residues. Germline lookup yields CDR1 SQVTM and CDR2 ANQGSEA. With 1 base removed from V and 5 bases from J, the gap between germline ends came to 17 bases. In DNA, the CDR3 is TGCAGCGTTGAAGGGGATCGAGTGTCATTTGAGACCCAGTACTTC. Residues: CSVEGDRVSFETQYF.

This clonotype was found many times. This chain connects TRBV6-5 to TRBJ1-2, with 9 bases fitting TRBD1. This CDR3 has 16 amino acids. Germline CDR1 and CDR2: MNHEY and SVGAGI. The V and J ends lost 4 bases and 8 bases, in that order; junction bases with no gene match: 14. For the CDR3, the DNA is TGTGCCAGCAGTTCACCGAGGGACAGGGTGGCGGCCGGCTACACCTTC. Encoded protein: CASSSPRDRVAAGYTF.

On this clonotype itself: A much larger clone lies one base from this, so it may be a read error. The gene calls are TRBV27 and TRBJ1-5; D perhaps matches TRBD1 (5 bases). Germline V gene lookup returns CDR1 MNHEY and CDR2 SMNVEV (reference sequence). The CDR3 has 15 amino acids. CDR3 region: CASSDWGRSIQPQHF. The DNA for the CDR3 is TGTGCCAGCAGCGACTGGGGCCGAAGCATTCAGCCCCAGCATTTT.

The sample holds many counts of this clonotype. The gene calls are TRBV11-3 and TRBJ1-1, with 12 nucleotides matching TRBD1. Germline V lookup: CDR1 SGHNT, CDR2 YENEEA. This CDR3 contains 16 residues. Germline trimming cut 7 bases from V and 2 bases from J; bases unmatched to any gene: 8. The CDR3 DNA reads TGTGCCAGCAATAGGGGGACAGGGGGCACCAACACTGAAGCTTTCTTT. Protein: CASNRGTGGTNTEAFF. The full variable domain, completed using reference TRBV11-3 and TRBJ1-1, is EAGVVQSPRYKIIEKKQPVAFWCNPISGHNTLYWYLQNLGQGPELLIRYENEEAVDDSQLPKDRFSAERLKGVDSTLKIQPAELGDSAVYLCASNRGTGGTNTEAFFGQGTRLTVV.

This clonotype showed up many times. For the CDR3, the DNA is TGTGCCAGCAGAGGGTCTCCAGGTACAGATACGCAGTATTTT. Translating it yields CASRGSPGTDTQYF. V usage is TRBV5-6 and J usage is TRBJ2-3; D ambiguous. Germline V lookup: CDR1 SGHDT, CDR2 YYEEEE. This CDR3 is 14 amino acids long. Trimming took off 5 bases at V and 3 bases at J, with 13 bases between the two ends. Drawing the rest from reference TRBV5-6 and TRBJ2-3, the complete variable domain is DAGVTQSPTHLIKTRGQQVTLRCSPKSGHDTVSWYQQALGQGPQFIFQYYEEEERQRGNFPDRFSGHQFPNYSSELNVNALLLGDSALYLCASRGSPGTDTQYFGPGTRLTVL.

In this sample, this clonotype turned up many times. The chain carries TRBV10-3 and TRBJ2-1; tentatively, D is TRBD1 (8 bases). Germline CDR1 ENHRY, CDR2 SYGVKD. The CDR3 has 16 residues. Deletions cut 4 bases from V and 9 bases from J, with 22 bases between. The DNA of the CDR3 is TGTGCCATCAGTGTTACAGGGGGGAGGGACCGTCCTGAGCAGTTCTTC. Encoded protein: CAISVTGGRDRPEQFF.

This clonotype was observed at least ten times. The genes are TRBV5-1 and TRBJ2-4, with a weak D call TRBD1 (6 bases). With 5 bases removed from V and 1 base from J, the gap between germline ends came to 22 bases. Germline CDR1 SGHRS, CDR2 YFSETQ. CDR3 length equals 18 residues. The CDR3 here is CASRIGTSNLGAKNIQYF. CDR3 nucleotide sequence: TGCGCCAGCAGAATAGGGACATCGAATCTGGGTGCCAAAAACATTCAGTACTTC.

This clonotype appeared many times. This rearrangement joins TRBV5-1 to TRBJ1-5; TRBD1 matches 10 bases. J gave up 1 base and V 2 bases, and 3 bases lay outside the gene matches. The CDR3 consists of 16 residues. Looked up from germline, CDR1 is SGHRS and CDR2 is YFSETQ. The CDR3 DNA is TGCGCCAGCAGCTTAGGGACAGGGGACAGCAATCAGCCCCAGCATTTT. Protein: CASSLGTGDSNQPQHF.

This clonotype was seen at least ten times. The CDR3 bases are TGTGCCAGCAGCCAGGACAGGGGGTTGTATAATTCACCCCTCCACTTT. As protein: CASSQDRGLYNSPLHF. The chain has TRBV11-2 and TRBJ1-6; 10 bases are shared with TRBD1. CDR1 is SGHAT and CDR2 is FQNNGV in the germline V gene. The CDR3 spans 16 residues. Trimming at V came to 5 bases and at J to 4 bases, leaving 5 bases not matched to a gene.

This clonotype was picked up many times. The rearrangement links TRBV7-2 to TRBJ2-4; D not certain. The CDR3 runs 15 residues. Germline V gives CDR1 SGHTA, CDR2 FQGNSA. Trimming removed 6 bases at V and 8 bases at J, with 20 bases between. CDR3 coding DNA: TGTGCCAGCAGGCCTGGACGGATAGGAGTGGACATTCAGTACTTC. It encodes CASRPGRIGVDIQYF.

This clonotype was picked up many times. The genes are TRBV20-1 and TRBJ1-2, with 9 bases identical to TRBD1. The CDR3 has 14 amino acids. V lost 5 bases, J lost 8 bases, and 12 bases stayed unmatched. Per the germline V gene, CDR1 is DFQATT and CDR2 is SNEGSKA (reference sequence). This CDR3 is CSARDSDRGGGYTF. The DNA for the CDR3 is TGCAGTGCTCGGGACTCGGACAGGGGAGGCGGCTACACCTTC.

The gene calls are TRBV3-1 and TRBJ2-2; D not certain. The germline CDR1 and CDR2 sequences are LGHDT and YNNKEL (reference sequence). The length of the CDR3 is 13 residues. Trimming cost V 3 bases and J 6 bases, with 8 bases left between them. The CDR3 is CASSHSKAGELFF. The DNA for the CDR3 is TGTGCCAGCAGCCATAGTAAGGCCGGGGAGCTGTTTTTT.

There are many counts of this clonotype. The V gene is TRBV5-1, the J gene TRBJ1-4, with no clear D. V lost 4 bases, J lost 0 bases, and 13 bases lay in between. The CDR3 is 16 residues long. Per germline, CDR1 SGHRS and CDR2 YFSETQ. CDR3 nucleotides: TGCGCCAGCAGCCGACAACCGGGTCCAACTAATGAAAAACTGTTTTTT. It yields the protein CASSRQPGPTNEKLFF.

This clonotype appeared many times. J is TRBJ2-1 and V is TRBV6-2 or TRBV6-3, with D perhaps being TRBD1 or TRBD2 (5 bases each). The germline V gene has CDR1 MNHEY and CDR2 SVGEGT. V lost 0 bases and J lost 9, with 9 bases in between. This CDR3 is 13 amino acids long. CDR3 nucleotide sequence: TGTGCCAGCAGTTACTCGACAGCGGCTGAGCAGTTCTTC. Translation: CASSYSTAAEQFF.

This clonotype was seen at least ten times. V gene TRBV3-1 combines with J gene TRBJ2-1; D is tentatively TRBD1 or TRBD2 (6 bases each). The CDR3 extends over 12 amino acids. V was trimmed by 7 bases and J by 6 bases, leaving 10 bases between them. CDR1 and CDR2 from the germline V gene are LGHDT and YNNKEL (reference sequence). The CDR3 coding sequence is TGTGCCAGCAAGGGGGGCTCCAATGAGCAGTTCTTC. As protein: CASKGGSNEQFF.

This clonotype came up many times. The V gene is TRBV3-1, the J gene TRBJ2-7; the match to TRBD1 covers 7 bases. The V and J ends lost 0 bases and 5 bases, in that order; junction bases with no gene match: 7. From germline, CDR1 is LGHDT and CDR2 YNNKEL (reference sequence). The CDR3 is made up of 15 amino acids. This CDR3 is CASSQDPGQLNEQYF. Written as DNA, the CDR3 is TGTGCCAGCAGCCAAGATCCGGGACAGTTGAACGAGCAGTACTTC.

This clonotype occurred many times. A read error may account for a junction end that differs from germline. The chain is built from TRBV6-6 and TRBJ1-1; D gene ambiguous. The V gene's germline CDR1 is MNHNY and CDR2 SVGAGI (reference sequence). This CDR3 spans 14 amino acids. The CDR3 region has the DNA TGTGCCAGCAGTTACACCGACGGGAACACCGAAGCTTTCTTT. This translates into CASSYTDGNTEAFF.

This clonotype has ten or more counts. The V gene is TRBV9, the J gene TRBJ2-2; TRBD2 is a possible D gene (6 bases). CDR1 is SGDLS, CDR2 YYNGEE, per germline. Trimming took 0 bases from V and 1 from J, leaving 10 bases between them. This CDR3 is 16 amino acids long. The DNA of the CDR3 is TGTGCCAGCAGCGTAGGTCGCGGGATGAACACCGGGGAGCTGTTTTTT. Residues: CASSVGRGMNTGELFF.

This clonotype was seen at least ten times. CDR3 bases: TGCGCCAGCACCAGGGGTAATGTCGGGGAGCTGTTTTTT. This gives the protein CASTRGNVGELFF. The chain is built from TRBV5-1 and TRBJ2-2; TRBD1 might be the D (6 bases). This CDR3 contains 13 residues. Germline assignment: CDR1 SGHRS and CDR2 YFSETQ. The V end lost 6 bases, the J end lost 7 bases, and 13 bases lay between the germline ends.

This clonotype was detected ten times or more. This rearrangement joins TRBV12-3 or TRBV12-4 to TRBJ2-5; tentatively, D is TRBD2 (5 bases). This CDR3 is 14 amino acids long. Trimming removed 6 bases from V and 2 bases from J, with 13 bases in between. CDR3 coding DNA: TGTGCCAGCAGCCAAGGACTGGGACAAGAGACCCAGTACTTC. Translating gives CASSQGLGQETQYF.

This clonotype was seen at least ten times. CDR3 coding DNA: TGCGCCAGCAGCTTATCTTTCCGAGAGACCCAGTACTTC. It specifies CASSLSFRETQYF. The V gene is TRBV5-1, the J gene TRBJ2-5; no firm D call. The CDR3 extends over 13 amino acids. The germline V gene encodes CDR1 SGHRS and CDR2 YFSETQ. The V and J ends lost 2 bases and 4 bases respectively, with 9 bases between them.

This clonotype was counted at least ten times. J is TRBJ2-2 and V is TRBV5-1; 10 bases line up with TRBD2. V lost 7 bases and J lost 0; bases outside the gene matches: 6. The CDR3 is 16 residues long. Per the germline V gene, CDR1 is SGHRS and CDR2 is YFSETQ. Here the CDR3 DNA reads TGCGCCAGCGCTAGCGGGAGTGGTGCGAACACCGGGGAGCTGTTTTTT. Translated: CASASGSGANTGELFF.

This clonotype was picked up many times. V gene TRBV5-1 combines with J gene TRBJ2-3; D might be TRBD1 (6 bases). The CDR3 is 16 residues long. V was shortened by 0 bases and J by 0 bases, with 11 bases between the two germline ends. The germline gives CDR1 SGHRS, CDR2 YFSETQ. In DNA, the CDR3 is TGCGCCAGCAGCTTGGGAGGGACAATCAGCACAGATACGCAGTATTTT. It encodes CASSLGGTISTDTQYF.

This clonotype has at least ten counts. For the CDR3, the DNA is TGCAGCGTTGTAGAGGAATCCTACAATGAGCAGTTCTTC. It translates to CSVVEESYNEQFF. The chain uses TRBV29-1 and TRBJ2-1; no clear D gene. This CDR3 has 13 residues. Per germline, CDR1 SQVTM and CDR2 ANQGSEA. V gave up 4 bases and J gave up 1 base, with 8 bases separating them.

The table lists this clonotype with many counts. The V call is TRBV5-1, the J call TRBJ2-5; a possible D gene is TRBD2 (5 bases). CDR3 length: 16 residues. Looked up from germline, CDR1 is SGHRS and CDR2 is YFSETQ. V lost 4 bases, J lost 0 bases, and 16 bases lay in between. The CDR3 protein is CASSPGGSRDQETQYF. DNA for the CDR3: TGCGCCAGCAGCCCCGGAGGCTCCCGGGACCAAGAGACCCAGTACTTC.